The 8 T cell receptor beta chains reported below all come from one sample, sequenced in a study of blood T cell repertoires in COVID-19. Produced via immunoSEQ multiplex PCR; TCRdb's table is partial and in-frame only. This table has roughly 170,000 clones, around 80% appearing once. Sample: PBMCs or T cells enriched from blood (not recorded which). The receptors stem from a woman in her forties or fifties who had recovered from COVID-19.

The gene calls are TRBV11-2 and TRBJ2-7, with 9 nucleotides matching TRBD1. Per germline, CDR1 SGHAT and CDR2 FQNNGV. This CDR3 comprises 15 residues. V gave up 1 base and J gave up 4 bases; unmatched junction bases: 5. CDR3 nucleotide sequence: TGTGCCAGCAGCTTAGCCTGGACAGGGGAGTACGAGCAGTACTTC. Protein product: CASSLAWTGEYEQYF.

CDR3 protein: CSVVRTGFEQYF. The CDR3 DNA reads as TGCAGCGTTGTACGGACAGGGTTTGAGCAGTACTTC. This chain connects TRBV29-1 to TRBJ2-7; the match to TRBD1 covers 8 bases. V gave up 4 bases and J gave up 7 bases; unmatched junction bases: 6. This CDR3 has 12 amino acids. Germline V gives CDR1 SQVTM, CDR2 ANQGSEA.

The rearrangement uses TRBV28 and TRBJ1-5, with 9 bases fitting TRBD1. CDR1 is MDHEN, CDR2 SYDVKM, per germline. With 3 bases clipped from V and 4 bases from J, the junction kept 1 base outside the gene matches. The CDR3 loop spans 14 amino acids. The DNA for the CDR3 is TGTGCCAGCAGTTTGGACAGGGGAAATCAGCCCCAGCATTTT. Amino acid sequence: CASSLDRGNQPQHF.

This CDR3 is CASSYRDRGFEQYF. CDR3 bases: TGTGCCAGCAGTTACCGGGACAGGGGATTCGAGCAGTACTTC. V usage is TRBV6-5 and J usage is TRBJ2-7; the match to TRBD1 covers 10 bases. Trimming removed 2 bases from V and 6 bases from J; junction bases left unmatched: 4. There are 14 residues in the CDR3. Germline loops: CDR1 MNHEY, CDR2 SVGAGI.

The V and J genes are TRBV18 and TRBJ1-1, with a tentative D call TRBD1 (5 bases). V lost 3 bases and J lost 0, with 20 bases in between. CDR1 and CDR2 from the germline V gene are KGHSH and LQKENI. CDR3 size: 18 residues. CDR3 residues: CASSPPDQRTSMNTEAFF. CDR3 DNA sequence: TGTGCCAGCTCACCCCCTGACCAACGGACATCGATGAACACTGAAGCTTTCTTT.

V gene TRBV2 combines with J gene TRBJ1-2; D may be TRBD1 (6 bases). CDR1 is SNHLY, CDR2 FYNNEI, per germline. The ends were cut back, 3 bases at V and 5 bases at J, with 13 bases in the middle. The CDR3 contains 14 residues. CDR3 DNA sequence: TGTGCCAGCAGTGATGGACAGTCTTCATATGGCTACACCTTC. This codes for CASSDGQSSYGYTF.

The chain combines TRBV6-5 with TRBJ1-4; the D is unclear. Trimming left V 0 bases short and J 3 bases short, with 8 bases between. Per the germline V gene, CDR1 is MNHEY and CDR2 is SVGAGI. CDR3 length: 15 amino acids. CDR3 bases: TGTGCCAGCAGTTACTCCATCCGGGCTAATGAAAAACTGTTTTTT. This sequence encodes CASSYSIRANEKLFF.

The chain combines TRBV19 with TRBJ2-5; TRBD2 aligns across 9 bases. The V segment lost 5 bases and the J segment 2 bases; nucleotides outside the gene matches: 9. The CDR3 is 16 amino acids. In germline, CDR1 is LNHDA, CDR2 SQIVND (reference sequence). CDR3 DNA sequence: TGTGCCAGTAGTCATCTAGCGGGAACACAACAAGAGACCCAGTACTTC. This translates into CASSHLAGTQQETQYF.